A single sample gave rise to the 16 T cell receptor beta chains below, sequenced in a study of shared clonotypes between healthy human individuals. Assay used: immunoSEQ multiplex PCR; TCRdb lists only in-frame clones, some missing. The sample has 2 million to 2.5 million clones, roughly 95% seen once; the top ten hold around 0.13%. The sample comprised naive CD4+ T cells sorted from blood. This sample's subset: CD45RA+ positively selected. The receptors were gathered from a young man in good health.

The chain carries TRBV6-5 and TRBJ2-7, with TRBD1 matching over 7 bases. This CDR3 comprises 13 residues. The J segment lost 3 bases and the V segment lost 6 bases, leaving 5 bases of the junction unmatched. Germline-derived CDR1 and CDR2 are MNHEY and SVGAGI. The CDR3 DNA reads as TGTGCCAGCAGCCAGGGACAGTTCTACGAGCAGTACTTC. Protein product: CASSQGQFYEQYF.

The rearrangement joins TRBV6-6 to TRBJ2-7; possible D gene TRBD1, 6 bases. The CDR3 has 15 amino acids. Trimming pared 2 bases from V and 0 bases from J, leaving 11 bases between. Germline loops: CDR1 MNHNY, CDR2 SVGAGI (reference sequence). CDR3 amino acids: CASSYHREDSYEQYF. CDR3 coding DNA: TGTGCCAGCAGTTACCACAGGGAAGACTCCTACGAGCAGTACTTC.

The rearrangement links TRBV18 to TRBJ1-1; tentatively, D is TRBD1 (5 bases). The V and J ends lost 3 bases and 6 bases respectively, with 17 bases between them. The CDR3 has 15 residues. Germline values: CDR1 KGHSH, CDR2 LQKENI. The CDR3 nucleotides are TGTGCCAGCTCACCCGGGGGGAGGAGCGGGTCTGAAGCTTTCTTT. Translation gives CASSPGGRSGSEAFF.

The rearrangement uses TRBV14 and TRBJ2-1; possibly TRBD2 for D (5 bases). This CDR3 spans 13 amino acids. Germline values: CDR1 SGHDN, CDR2 FVKESK. Trimming pared 1 base from V and 10 bases from J, leaving 11 bases between. The CDR3 nucleotides are TGTGCCAGCAGCCAAGGGGCCCCGGGAGAGCAGTTCTTC. This encodes CASSQGAPGEQFF.

This clone appeared a single time. The chain carries TRBV5-1 and TRBJ1-4, with D unclear. Trimming took 1 base from V and 8 from J, leaving 12 bases between them. CDR1 and CDR2 from the germline V gene are SGHRS and YFSETQ. CDR3 length: 14 residues. The CDR3 reads CASSLFGSNEKLFF. The CDR3 DNA sequence: TGCGCCAGCAGCTTGTTCGGGAGTAACGAAAAACTGTTTTTT.

The genes are TRBV7-2 and TRBJ2-3; 8 bases agree with TRBD2. This CDR3 is built from 15 residues. V was clipped by 4 bases and J by 3 bases; unmatched bases: 6. Germline V gives CDR1 SGHTA, CDR2 FQGNSA. CDR3 amino acids: CASSYQSGGTDTQYF. DNA of the CDR3: TGTGCCAGCAGCTACCAGAGCGGGGGAACAGATACGCAGTATTTT.

This chain links TRBV7-2 with TRBJ2-2, with D perhaps matching TRBD2 (6 bases). CDR1 SGHTA and CDR2 FQGNSA come from the germline V gene. CDR3 length: 15 amino acids. V was clipped by 1 base and J by 3 bases, with 9 bases between them. The CDR3 here is CASSLVPSDTGELFF. The CDR3 bases are TGTGCCAGCAGCTTAGTCCCTAGCGACACCGGGGAGCTGTTTTTT.

J is TRBJ1-5 and V is TRBV2, with a weak D call TRBD1 (6 bases). Trimming took 3 bases from V and 0 from J, leaving 6 bases between them. Germline V gene sequence: CDR1 SNHLY, CDR2 FYNNEI. This CDR3 spans 14 amino acids. DNA for the CDR3: TGTGCCAGCAGTGAGGACAGTAGCAATCAGCCCCAGCATTTT. Translating gives CASSEDSSNQPQHF.

Of note for this clone: This specimen includes other DNA sequences encoding the same CDR3. The chain uses TRBV19 and TRBJ2-2; D uncertain. This CDR3 has 12 amino acids. Germline V gene sequence: CDR1 LNHDA, CDR2 SQIVND (reference sequence). V shed 5 bases and J shed 1 base, with 2 bases lying between them. The CDR3 nucleotides read TGTGCCAGTAGTGAGAACACCGGGGAGCTGTTTTTT. Translated: CASSENTGELFF.

The chain employs TRBV6-1 and TRBJ1-2, with D possibly being TRBD1 (6 bases). V was shortened by 2 bases and J by 4 bases, with 14 bases between the two germline ends. Germline V gene sequence: CDR1 MNHNS, CDR2 SASEGT. The CDR3 runs to 15 residues. CDR3 nucleotide sequence: TGTGCCAGCAGTGAATCTCCCGGGACACTCTATGGCTACACCTTC. Its translation: CASSESPGTLYGYTF.

The rearrangement links TRBV6-1 to TRBJ2-2, with 7 bases lining up with TRBD2. CDR1 is MNHNS, CDR2 SASEGT, per germline. J gave up 6 bases and V 2 bases, and 3 bases lay outside the gene matches. The CDR3 covers 14 residues. CDR3 bases: TGTGCCAGCAGTGAAACCCGGGGGGCCGGGGAGCTGTTTTTT. It is translated as CASSETRGAGELFF.

V and J are TRBV29-1 and TRBJ2-7, with no clear D. Deletions cut 5 bases from V and 4 bases from J, with 9 bases between. The CDR3 is 11 residues long. Germline V CDR1 and CDR2: SQVTM, ANQGSEA. CDR3 DNA sequence: TGCAGCGTTAGCCACGGGTACGAGCAGTACTTC. Translating it yields CSVSHGYEQYF.

The chain carries TRBV25-1 and TRBJ2-1, with TRBD2 identical over 10 bases. Germline-derived CDR1 and CDR2 are MGHDK and SYGVNS. Trimming cost V 1 base and J 9 bases; bases outside gene matches: 6. The CDR3 loop spans 15 amino acids. The CDR3 DNA sequence: TGTGCCAGCAGTGAATCGCCTAGCGGGAGTTTTGAGCAGTTCTTC. It yields the protein CASSESPSGSFEQFF.

This clone was observed a single time. V is TRBV10-3 and J is TRBJ2-5, with 8 nucleotides matching TRBD2. CDR3 length equals 19 residues. Germline CDR1 reads ENHRY; CDR2 reads SYGVKD. V shed 3 bases and J 0 bases; nucleotides not matched to a gene: 15. The CDR3 nucleotides are TGTGCCATCAGTGAAAAAAGCGGGGGCCACTCCTTATACCAAGAGACCCAGTACTTC. Protein: CAISEKSGGHSLYQETQYF.

The CDR3 sequence is CASGLVIGQGAGELFF. The CDR3 DNA reads TGTGCTAGTGGTTTGGTAATCGGGCAGGGCGCCGGGGAGCTGTTTTTT. The chain couples TRBV12-5 to TRBJ2-2; weak D call: TRBD1 (5 bases). Germline lookup yields CDR1 LGHNT and CDR2 FRNRAP. V was cut by 0 bases and J by 6 bases, with 14 bases left in between. The CDR3 covers 16 residues.

The chain joins TRBV19 to TRBJ1-1; D call uncertain. Germline V gene sequence: CDR1 LNHDA, CDR2 SQIVND (reference sequence). The CDR3 totals 13 residues. V was shortened by 5 bases and J by 2 bases, with 9 bases between the two germline ends. The CDR3 region is CASSRFKNTEAFF. CDR3 nucleotide sequence: TGTGCCAGTAGTCGTTTTAAAAACACTGAAGCTTTCTTT.